The present entry profiles one T cell receptor (beta chain) with its context. With 5 bases removed from V and 2 bases from J, the gap between germline ends came to 10 bases. The CDR3 has 13 amino acids. Germline-derived CDR1 and CDR2 are SGHRS and YFSETQ. These data belong to a study of cytomegalovirus exposure and HLA in healthy donors. A multiplex PCR was run with 60 Vbeta primers and 13 Jbeta primers. Sequencing was performed with immunoSEQ multiplex PCR; in TCRdb, only in-frame clones are kept and a portion is missing. The data contain some 170,000 clones, around 80% of them seen just once; the ten biggest clones take up roughly 0.99%.

This sequence originates from a woman aged 40 to 50 in good health and CMV-seronegative. Sequencing was carried out using PBMCs. The chain is built from TRBV5-1 and TRBJ2-5, with a possible D match to TRBD1 (6 bases). The CDR3 region is CASRTGQQETQYF. CDR3 DNA sequence: TGCGCCAGCAGGACCGGACAGCAAGAGACCCAGTACTTC.